This T cell receptor (beta chain) was captured in a study of CD8 T cells in ankylosing spondylitis. TCRdb passed the 5' RACE reads through MiXCR, listing each CDR3 protein once. The table includes about 160,000 distinct CDR3 sequences, around a tenth detected once. As regards this clonotype: Its antigen is undetermined.

Study results and caveats: According to the report, clones linked to the disease were significantly enriched in matched synovial fluid samples taken from ankylosing spondylitis patients. Under 10 highly homologous variants formed a TCR beta motif that appeared characteristic of ankylosing spondylitis blood. Disease-linked clones were found to be CD8+ and relatively rare in peripheral blood.

The TCR comes from a female donor with ankylosing spondylitis or in good health (not recorded which). The source material was blood, either unsorted or a sorted T cell fraction (not recorded which).

The CDR3 protein is CSARGLAGGTLQETQYF. DNA of the CDR3: TGCAGTGCTAGAGGACTAGCGGGAGGGACGCTTCAAGAGACCCAGTACTTC. This chain connects TRBV20-1 to TRBJ2-5, with 14 bases matching TRBD2. The length of the CDR3 is 17 residues. J gave up 2 bases and V 1 base, and 6 bases lay outside the gene matches. Germline CDR1 and CDR2: DFQATT and SNEGSKA (reference sequence).